Sequencing of this T cell receptor beta chain was carried out in a study of OX40 agonist ivuxolimab in advanced cancers. Study-wide context: The costimulatory receptor OX40 (CD134) was targeted by ivuxolimab, a fully human IgG2 agonistic monoclonal antibody. Three dose-escalation patients achieved partial responses, one with hepatocellular carcinoma and two with cutaneous melanoma. Prior anti-PD-1, anti-PD-L1 or anti-CTLA-4 therapy was permitted, and checkpoint inhibitors had been received by around 40% of dose-escalation patients. Of the approximately 50 dose-escalation patients, hepatocellular carcinoma was present in 19, melanoma in approximately 15, renal cell carcinoma in 9 and head and neck cancer in 9. The paper describes the monotherapy dose-escalation part (N of about 47 patients) of the phase I trial of ivuxolimab. In the dose-escalation cohort, approximately 82% of patients were male, and the mean age was roughly 56 years with a range of roughly 20 to 79. Peripheral TCRbeta sequencing aimed to test whether ivuxolimab altered TCR sequence diversity and caused clonal T-cell expansion. Intravenous ivuxolimab was administered to patients every 2 weeks at six dose levels: 0.01, 0.1, 0.3, 1.5, 3 and 10 mg/kg. The investigation overall reported the following: Low levels of normalized T-cell clonal expansion were also shown by some nonresponding patients. After ivuxolimab, more expanded clones were found on average in CD8+ T cells than in CD4+ T cells. At doses from 0.1 to 3.0 mg/kg, clonal expansion was seen in both CD4+ and CD8+ blood T cells between baseline and week 6. Which antigens the clonally expanded peripheral T cells were specific for was not determined. In the 0.1-3.0 mg/kg groups, partial responders had among the lowest normalized peripheral clonal expansion, particularly in CD8+ T cells.

Germline trimming: 4 bases from V, 3 bases from J; junction bases outside gene matches: 5. From the germline V gene, CDR1 is MGHRA and CDR2 is YSYEKL. The CDR3 sequence holds 14 residues, the cysteine and phenylalanine included. The kept DNA is CDR3 alone, 42 bases in frame from the first base. Genomic DNA was isolated from the sorted cells so that the TCRbeta CDR3 region could be sequenced. The immunoSEQ Assay was used for sequencing of TCRbeta CDR3 regions. TCRdb obtained this table from immuneACCESS and retained in-frame rearrangements with V and J assigned. These tables miss some clones; where compared with another copy, unresolved V genes account for less than half of the shortfall, and the remainder is unexplained. The sample table lists fewer than 80,000 clones, about 86% of them with a count of one. Clones ranked in the top ten supply roughly 1.3% of the sample. Patients with autoimmune disease history or receiving systemic immunosuppression were excluded from the trial. Peripheral blood for TCR sequencing was collected from all dose cohorts at baseline, on cycle 4 day 1, and on cycle 7 day 1. Samples were obtained from an open-label, multicenter, first-in-human phase I dose-escalation trial of ivuxolimab. Adults with locally advanced or metastatic melanoma, renal cell, hepatocellular, or head and neck squamous cell carcinoma were enrolled in the trial. Before TCR sequencing, CD4+ and CD8+ T cells were separately sorted from peripheral blood.

To note about this clone: Its antigen is still unknown. Base qualities are not provided; no much larger clone lies one nucleotide away.

The sequence joins TRBV4-1 to TRBJ2-7, and 8 junction bases match TRBD1. The clonotype was recovered from an adult with an advanced solid tumor such as melanoma, head and neck, liver or kidney cancer. This specimen consisted of CD4+ or CD8+ T cells sorted from blood, obtained in a trial of the OX40 agonist ivuxolimab. The CDR3 region: CASSPRGQGYEQYF. The DNA is as follows: TGCGCCAGCAGCCCTAGAGGACAGGGCTACGAGCAGTACTTC.